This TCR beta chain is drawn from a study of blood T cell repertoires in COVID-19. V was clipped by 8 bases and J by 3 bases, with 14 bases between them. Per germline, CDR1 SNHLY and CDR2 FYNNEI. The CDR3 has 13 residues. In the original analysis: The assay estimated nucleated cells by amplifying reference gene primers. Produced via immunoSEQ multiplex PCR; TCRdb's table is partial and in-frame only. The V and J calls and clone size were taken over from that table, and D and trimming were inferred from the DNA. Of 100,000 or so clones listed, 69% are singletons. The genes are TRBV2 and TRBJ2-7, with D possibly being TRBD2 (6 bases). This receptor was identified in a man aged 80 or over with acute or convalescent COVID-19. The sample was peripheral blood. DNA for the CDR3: TGTGCCAGCGTAGCGGACTTAGACTACGAGCAGTACTTC. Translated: CASVADLDYEQYF.